The present TCR beta chain was sequenced within a study of Graves' ophthalmopathy and Graves' hyperthyroidism. General study results and limits: Discriminating ophthalmopathy from stable hyperthyroidism, a 13-signature model attained a sensitivity of under 90% and a specificity of approximately 81%.

The germline CDR1 and CDR2 sequences are MDHEN and SYDVKM. With 2 bases removed from V and 5 bases from J, the gap between germline ends came to 12 bases. The CDR3 covers 14 residues. This clonotype was counted ten times or more. Its specificity is unknown. Amplification targeted the TCR beta CDR3 regions, with RNA transcripts as the source material. An initial RT-PCR round employing HTBI primers preceded a second-round multiplex PCR. One entry per CDR3 protein results from TCRdb running MiXCR on the multiplex PCR reads. The table includes 500,000 to 700,000 distinct CDR3 sequences, about 20% detected once. Hyperthyroidism patients were newly diagnosed, ill under 2 months, and aged 18 to 65 years. Clinical symptoms, serum thyroxine, TRAb, thyroid ultrasound and orbital computed tomography formed the basis of diagnosis.

The sequence derives from a woman aged 18 to 35 with stable Graves' hyperthyroidism. Some clones in this sample may be carry-over from other donors' samples. The rearrangement joins TRBV28 to TRBJ2-5; D unresolved. The source material was peripheral blood. CDR3 amino acids: CASSLSGKSETQYF. For the CDR3, the DNA is TGTGCCAGCAGTTTAAGTGGTAAATCGGAGACCCAGTACTTC.